The TCR beta chain under discussion was sequenced for a study of PD-1 blockade in classical Hodgkin lymphoma. Trimming cost V 1 base and J 7 bases, with 16 bases left between them. The CDR3 totals 15 residues. The germline gives CDR1 SNHLY, CDR2 FYNNEI. The protocol was immunoSEQ multiplex PCR, while the TCRdb copy is restricted to in-frame clones and leaves out a portion. The data show 75,000 to 100,000 clones, around 80% seen once. All the patients suffered relapse after autologous stem cell transplantation, and brentuximab vedotin exposure differed. The source of this sequence is a human donor with classical Hodgkin lymphoma. Sample: peripheral blood mononuclear cells (PBMCs), taken at baseline. The rearrangement joins TRBV2 to TRBJ1-2; no firm D call. This chain's CDR3 is CASSEGGAGRSGYTF. DNA for the CDR3: TGTGCCAGCAGTGAAGGGGGTGCCGGGAGGTCTGGCTACACCTTC.